Listed below are T cell receptor beta chains from one sample, sequenced in a study of siplizumab effects on memory and regulatory T cells. Data came from immunoSEQ multiplex PCR; TCRdb stores just in-frame clones and leaves some out. The sample lists 100,000 to 120,000 clones, about nine tenths occurring once. The sequencing sample was made of CD4+ T cells sorted from blood. The receptors shown here come from a human donor in good health. CDR3s leave out the opening cysteine and the closing phenylalanine or tryptophan. The order of the fields is V gene, CDR3 protein.

v_gene: TRBV11-2; CDR3aa: ASSSLWREGYNEQF
v_gene: TRBV6-5; CDR3aa: ASSYSLQVYYEQY
v_gene: TRBV11-1; CDR3aa: ASSLGRLNEKLF
v_gene: TRBV9; CDR3aa: ASSGGLAATTDTQY
v_gene: TRBV7-9; CDR3aa: ASSLGGTTRAF
v_gene: TRBV28; CDR3aa: ASARLAGKNIQY
v_gene: TRBV11-1; CDR3aa: ASSLNGRGTDTQY
v_gene: TRBV5-1; CDR3aa: ASRPRGERGNEQF
v_gene: TRBV5-1; CDR3aa: ASSLEGQSGEQY
v_gene: TRBV2; CDR3aa: ASRNRDYGNEQF
v_gene: TRBV28; CDR3aa: ASSQHRTSGKNEQF
v_gene: TRBV7-9; CDR3aa: ASSDDYEQY